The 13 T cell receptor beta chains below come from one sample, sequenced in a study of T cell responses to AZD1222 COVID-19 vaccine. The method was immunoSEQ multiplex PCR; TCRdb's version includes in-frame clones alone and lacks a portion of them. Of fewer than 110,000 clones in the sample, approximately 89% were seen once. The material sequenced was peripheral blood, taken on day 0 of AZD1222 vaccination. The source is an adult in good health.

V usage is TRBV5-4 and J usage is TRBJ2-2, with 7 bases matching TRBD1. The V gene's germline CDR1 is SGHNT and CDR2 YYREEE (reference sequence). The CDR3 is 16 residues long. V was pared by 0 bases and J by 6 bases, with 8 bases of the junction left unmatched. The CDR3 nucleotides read TGTGCCAGCAGCTTGGCAACAGGGGTGGTCCCCGGGGAGCTGTTTTTT. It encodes CASSLATGVVPGELFF.

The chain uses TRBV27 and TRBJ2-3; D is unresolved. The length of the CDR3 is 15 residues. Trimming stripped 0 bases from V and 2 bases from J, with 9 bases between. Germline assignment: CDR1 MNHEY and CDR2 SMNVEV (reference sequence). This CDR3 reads CASSLSRVSTDTQYF. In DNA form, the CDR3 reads TGTGCCAGCAGTTTATCCCGGGTCTCCACAGATACGCAGTATTTT.

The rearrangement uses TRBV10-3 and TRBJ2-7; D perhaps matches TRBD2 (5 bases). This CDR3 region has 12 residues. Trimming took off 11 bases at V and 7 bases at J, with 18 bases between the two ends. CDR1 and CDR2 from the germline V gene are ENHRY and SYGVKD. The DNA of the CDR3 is TGTGCCGCCAGCCGGCCCGGCGGGGAGCAGTACTTC. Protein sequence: CAASRPGGEQYF.

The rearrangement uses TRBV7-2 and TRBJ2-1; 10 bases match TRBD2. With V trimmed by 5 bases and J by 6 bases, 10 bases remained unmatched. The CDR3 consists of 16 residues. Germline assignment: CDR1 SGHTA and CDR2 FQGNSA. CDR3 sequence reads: CASSPWSGGASNEQFF. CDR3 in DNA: TGTGCCAGCAGCCCTTGGAGCGGGGGGGCGAGCAATGAGCAGTTCTTC.

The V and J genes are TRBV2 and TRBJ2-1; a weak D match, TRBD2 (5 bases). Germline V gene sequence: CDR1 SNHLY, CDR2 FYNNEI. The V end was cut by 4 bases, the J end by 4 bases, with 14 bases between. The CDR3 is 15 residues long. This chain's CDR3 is CASSARSGDYNEQFF. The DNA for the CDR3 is TGTGCCAGCAGTGCCCGCAGCGGTGATTACAATGAGCAGTTCTTC.

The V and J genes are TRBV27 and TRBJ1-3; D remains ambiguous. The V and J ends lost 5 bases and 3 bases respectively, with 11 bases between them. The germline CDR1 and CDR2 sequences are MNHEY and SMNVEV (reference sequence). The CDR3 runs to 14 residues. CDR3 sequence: CASSPQVNGNTIYF. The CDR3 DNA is TGTGCCAGCAGTCCCCAGGTTAATGGAAACACCATATATTTT.

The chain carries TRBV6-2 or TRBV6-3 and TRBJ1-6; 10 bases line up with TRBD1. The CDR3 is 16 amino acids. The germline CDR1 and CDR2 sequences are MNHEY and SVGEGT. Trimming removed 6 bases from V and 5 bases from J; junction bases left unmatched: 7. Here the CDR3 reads CASSVTGGANNSPLHF. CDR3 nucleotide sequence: TGTGCCAGCAGCGTGACAGGGGGCGCAAATAATTCACCCCTCCACTTT.

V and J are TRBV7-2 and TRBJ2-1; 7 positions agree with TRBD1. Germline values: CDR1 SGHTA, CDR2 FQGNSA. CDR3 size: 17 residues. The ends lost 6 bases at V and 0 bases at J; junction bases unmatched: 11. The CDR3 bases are TGTGCCAGCAGACGGGACAGAGTGTTAGGCTCCTACAATGAGCAGTTCTTC. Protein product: CASRRDRVLGSYNEQFF.

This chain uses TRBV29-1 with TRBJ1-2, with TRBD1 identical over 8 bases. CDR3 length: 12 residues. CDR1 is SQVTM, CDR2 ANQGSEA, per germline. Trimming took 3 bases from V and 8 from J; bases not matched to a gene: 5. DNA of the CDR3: TGCAGCGTTGACCCTACAGGGGGGGGCTACACCTTC. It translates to CSVDPTGGGYTF.

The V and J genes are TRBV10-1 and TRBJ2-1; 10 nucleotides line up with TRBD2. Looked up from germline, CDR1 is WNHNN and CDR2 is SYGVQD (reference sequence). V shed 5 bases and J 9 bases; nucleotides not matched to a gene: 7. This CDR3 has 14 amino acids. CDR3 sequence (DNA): TGCGCCAGCAGTTCTAGCGGGGGTTTAGGTGAGCAGTTCTTC. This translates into CASSSSGGLGEQFF.

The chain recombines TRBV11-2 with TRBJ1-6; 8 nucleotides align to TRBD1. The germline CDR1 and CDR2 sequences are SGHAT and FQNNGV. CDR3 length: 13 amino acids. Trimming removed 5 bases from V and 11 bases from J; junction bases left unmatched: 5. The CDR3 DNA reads TGTGCCAGCAGCACCCAGGACAGGGCACCCCTCCACTTT. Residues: CASSTQDRAPLHF.

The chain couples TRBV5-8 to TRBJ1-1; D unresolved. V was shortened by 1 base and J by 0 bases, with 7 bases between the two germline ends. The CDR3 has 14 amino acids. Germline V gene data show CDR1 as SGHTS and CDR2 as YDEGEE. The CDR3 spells CASSLPRLNTEAFF. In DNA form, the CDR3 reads TGTGCCAGCAGCTTGCCCAGATTGAACACTGAAGCTTTCTTT. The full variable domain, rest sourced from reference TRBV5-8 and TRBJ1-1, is EAGVTQSPTHLIKTRGQQATLRCSPISGHTSVYWYQQALGLGLQFLLWYDEGEERNRGNFPPRFSGRQFPNYSSELNVNALELEDSALYLCASSLPRLNTEAFFGQGTRLTVV.

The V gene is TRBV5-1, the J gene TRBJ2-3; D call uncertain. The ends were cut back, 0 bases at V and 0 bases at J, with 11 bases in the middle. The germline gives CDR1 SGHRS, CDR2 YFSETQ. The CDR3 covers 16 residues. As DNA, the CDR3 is TGCGCCAGCAGCTTGGATGGGTCCTCTAGCACAGATACGCAGTATTTT. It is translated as CASSLDGSSSTDTQYF.